The clone carrying this T cell receptor beta chain has a count of ten or more. The antigen is undetermined. TCRdb reanalysed the 5' RACE reads using MiXCR and keeps one entry per CDR3 protein. The table lists 25,000 to 35,000 distinct CDR3 sequences, 9.5% to 13% of them singletons. Germline assignment: CDR1 SGHTA and CDR2 FQGNSA. The V gene lost 2 bases and the J gene lost 3 bases, with 15 bases spanning the gap. The CDR3 has 16 residues. The sample belongs to a study of neurological immune-mediated disorders. Study findings and constraints: HTLV-1-associated myelopathy had the most TCR clonal expansion, whereas multiple sclerosis had the least (lower than in healthy controls).

The chain couples TRBV7-2 to TRBJ2-3; TRBD1 is a possible D gene (7 bases). The TCR sequence derives from a woman aged 55-75 years in good health. The sequenced sample was PBMCs. The CDR3 here is CASSLRQGGRTDTQYF. In DNA form, the CDR3 reads TGTGCCAGCAGCTTACGGCAGGGGGGTAGGACAGATACGCAGTATTTT.